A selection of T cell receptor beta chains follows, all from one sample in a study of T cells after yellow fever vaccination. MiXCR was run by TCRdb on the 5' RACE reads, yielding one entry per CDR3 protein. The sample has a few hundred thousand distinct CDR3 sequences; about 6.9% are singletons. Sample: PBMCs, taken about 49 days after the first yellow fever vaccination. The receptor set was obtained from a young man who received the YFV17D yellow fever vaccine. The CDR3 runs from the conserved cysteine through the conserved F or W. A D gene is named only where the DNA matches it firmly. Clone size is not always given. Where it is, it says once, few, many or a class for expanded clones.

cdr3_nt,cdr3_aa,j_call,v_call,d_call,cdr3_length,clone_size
TGTGCCAGCAGCTTAGGTTCAGTGCGGACTAGCGGGACCGGGGAGCTGTTTTTT,CASSLGSVRTSGTGELFF,TRBJ2-2,TRBV11-1,TRBD2,18,few
TGTGCCACCAGAGAGCGGGGGTACACCGGGGAGCTGTTTTTT,CATRERGYTGELFF,TRBJ2-2,TRBV10-3,TRBD2,14,NA
TGCGCCAGCAGCTTGGTGCAGGAAGCTGAAGCTTTCTTT,CASSLVQEAEAFF,TRBJ1-1,TRBV5-1,NA,13,few
TGTGCCAGCAGTGAATGGGGGAGCACTGAAGCTTTCTTT,CASSEWGSTEAFF,TRBJ1-1,TRBV6-1,NA,13,NA
TGTGCCAGCAGCCCATGGACAGAGCAAGAGACCCAGTACTTC,CASSPWTEQETQYF,TRBJ2-5,TRBV7-8,NA,14,many
TGTGCCAGCAGCTCTGGACAGGGGGATAGTTACGAGCAGTACTTC,CASSSGQGDSYEQYF,TRBJ2-7,TRBV5-6,TRBD1,15,few
TGTGCCAGCAGTGTAGGGATAGGTCCGCCCCAGCATTTT,CASSVGIGPPQHF,TRBJ1-5,TRBV25-1,NA,13,NA
TGCAGTGCTGGACAGGGGGTATACAATGAGCAGTTCTTC,CSAGQGVYNEQFF,TRBJ2-1,TRBV20-1,TRBD1,13,many
TGCGCCAGCAGCTTGGACGTGGGGGAAATCGGGGAGCTGTTTTTT,CASSLDVGEIGELFF,TRBJ2-2,TRBV5-1,NA,15,many
TGTGCCAGCAGTTTATGGGGGATGAGGAGGGGGAGCTCCTACAATGAGCAGTTCTTC,CASSLWGMRRGSSYNEQFF,TRBJ2-1,TRBV12-3/TRBV12-4,NA,19,few